One T cell receptor beta chain is described in this entry. Its target is not known. TCR beta CDR3 region amplification was performed from RNA transcripts. Carried out on the TCR CDR3, a first-round RT-PCR used the HTBI primer set. MiXCR, run by TCRdb on the multiplex PCR reads, gives a single entry per CDR3 protein. The profile shows approximately 600,000 distinct CDR3 sequences, 14% of them singletons. This sample was included in a study of T cells in Graves' hyperthyroidism and ophthalmopathy. The CDR3 totals 15 residues. From germline, CDR1 is SGHRS and CDR2 YFSETQ. V lost 5 bases and J lost 6, with 17 bases in between. Study-wide results and limits: Blood also showed most of the thyroid clonotypes that were expanded above 0.001.

This TCR derives from a young woman with Graves' ophthalmopathy. Sequencing was performed on blood. The rearrangement links TRBV5-1 to TRBJ1-4, with D hard to call. DNA for the CDR3: TGCGCCAGCAGTCGTTGGGCGGAGGGCGATGAAAAACTGTTTTTT. Translation: CASSRWAEGDEKLFF.